This is a list of T cell receptor beta chains from one sample in a study of blood T cell repertoires in COVID-19. Sequencing was performed with immunoSEQ multiplex PCR; in TCRdb, only in-frame clones are kept and a portion is missing. The repertoire holds about 150,000 clones, around 88% seen once, with roughly 2.9% in the top ten. The specimen sequenced was peripheral blood. The receptors were gathered from a man aged 55 to 70 with active or convalescent COVID-19. Each CDR3 is given with its conserved first and last residue. The order of the fields is CDR3 protein, clone size, CDR3 length, J gene, V gene. Expanded clones get a size class; other rows say once, few or many, or leave the size out.

CASSPQQGSEEKLFF . 15 TRBJ1-4 TRBV18
CATSRLVNTEAFF once 13 TRBJ1-1 TRBV15
CASQTQGGEAFF . 12 TRBJ1-1 TRBV10-2
CASSSSGTGSGNTIYF . 16 TRBJ1-3 TRBV7-9
CASSQDGQPNTEAFF . 15 TRBJ1-1 TRBV4-3
CASGLRSNQPQHF . 13 TRBJ1-5 TRBV6-5
CASSLVGAELAGYTF . 15 TRBJ1-2 TRBV7-9
CASRCNPPVSTEAFF few 15 TRBJ1-1 TRBV12-2
CASRSTASSGNTIYF once 15 TRBJ1-3 TRBV5-5
CASSSHRVAEQYF . 13 TRBJ2-7 TRBV6-5
CATSRTGDGASTDTQYF . 17 TRBJ2-3 TRBV24-1
CSVDRSQTQYF few 11 TRBJ2-5 TRBV29-1
CASSFTGLVYNEQFF once 15 TRBJ2-1 TRBV27
CASSSPIAPGGYTF . 14 TRBJ1-2 TRBV28
CASSYGGGRDTEAFF . 15 TRBJ1-1 TRBV6-5
CASSLALHGELFF . 13 TRBJ2-2 TRBV7-2
CAISDPGQGEGNTIYF . 16 TRBJ1-3 TRBV10-3
CASSPGLAGDTQYF . 14 TRBJ2-3 TRBV5-6
CASSQRGGEKLFF . 13 TRBJ1-4 TRBV3-1/TRBV3-2
CASRTGDSSGTEAFF . 15 TRBJ1-1 TRBV19
CASSPQLESSGANVLTF . 17 TRBJ2-6 TRBV7-2
CASSPTGIGGYTF . 13 TRBJ1-2 TRBV2
CASSQGATNEKLFF once 14 TRBJ1-4 TRBV7-9
CASSPGSEQYF . 11 TRBJ2-7 TRBV12-3/TRBV12-4
CASSPSGLRNQPQHF . 15 TRBJ1-5 TRBV18
CASSHGTGLDGYTF . 14 TRBJ1-2 TRBV7-8
CASSETGDNNSPLHF . 15 TRBJ1-6 TRBV2
CASSYSPRLAGGYAIF . 16 TRBJ2-1 TRBV6-6
CASSLPRLMSGRVEKTQYF . 19 TRBJ2-5 TRBV7-2
CASSLNGGPEQFF . 13 TRBJ2-1 TRBV7-3
CASSSPRDSYEQYF . 14 TRBJ2-7 TRBV5-4
CASSSPGLDLTNEQFF few 16 TRBJ2-1 TRBV19
CASRWDRGTEAFF . 13 TRBJ1-1 TRBV19
CASSEQGHHNQPQHF few 15 TRBJ1-5 TRBV6-1
CASSRAGKTGAAYNEQFF . 18 TRBJ2-1 TRBV18
CASRAGGAELTEAFF . 15 TRBJ1-1 TRBV6-5
CASSLKTDRVIPYEQYF . 17 TRBJ2-7 TRBV7-6
CATSREANYDYTF . 13 TRBJ1-2 TRBV15
CSVEDLRVYGYTF . 13 TRBJ1-2 TRBV29-1
CASSFRGGSGYTF . 13 TRBJ1-2 TRBV7-2
CASSLTRNTEAFF . 13 TRBJ1-1 TRBV28
CASSLTGYGYTF . 12 TRBJ1-2 TRBV11-2
CASTGRWNTEAFF . 13 TRBJ1-1 TRBV28
CASSFPQRAGETQYF . 15 TRBJ2-5 TRBV28
CASRIRTSRTGNYGYTF . 17 TRBJ1-2 TRBV5-1
CASSLKTRGSNTGELFF . 17 TRBJ2-2 TRBV4-1
CASSARGSGDEQFF . 14 TRBJ2-1 TRBV2
CAISESRGTDEQFF . 14 TRBJ2-1 TRBV10-3
CASSLNGVTEAFF . 13 TRBJ1-1 TRBV27
CASSLRTENSPLHF . 14 TRBJ1-6 TRBV7-2
CSAGGPGGYTF . 11 TRBJ1-2 TRBV20-1
CASSSGLAGGYTGELFF . 17 TRBJ2-2 TRBV5-4
CASADSVNSYEQYF . 14 TRBJ2-7 TRBV6-5
CASSRLFSNQPQHF . 14 TRBJ1-5 TRBV5-6
CASSDSATGYGYTF . 14 TRBJ1-2 TRBV6-4
CASSVYQNTDTQYF . 14 TRBJ2-3 TRBV6-4
CASSRDSRWADTQYF . 15 TRBJ2-3 TRBV19